This record concerns one T cell receptor (beta chain) sequence. Its antigen remains unidentified. These data belong to a study of graft-versus-host responses after intestinal transplantation. Whole-study context: Recipients had transplants, and these were multivisceral, liver-intestinal, or isolated intestinal.

Assay: immunoSEQ multiplex PCR; the TCRdb copy retains only in-frame clones and omits some. Here the sample spans about 97,000 clones, roughly 89% being singletons. Germline V gene sequence: CDR1 SGHNT, CDR2 YYREEE (reference sequence). This CDR3 region has 14 residues. After removal of 2 bases from V and 2 bases from J, the junction contained 3 bases not matched to a gene. Study-wide findings and caveats: Early declines in HvG clones that occurred post-transplant were associated with peak circulating GvH clone levels. Where graft-donor T cell macrochimerism was present, patients had high graft-versus-host to host-versus-graft clonal ratios in allografts. Analysis identified GvH clones in recipient marrow, with some appearing first in ileum or blood.

The chain carries TRBV5-4 and TRBJ2-7, with 8 bases identical to TRBD2. This clonotype originated in a human donor who was the organ donor for an intestinal transplant. The source was unstimulated CD4+ T cells sorted from spleen or lymph node cells, collected before transplant. CDR3 sequence reads: CASSLSGGPYEQYF. In DNA form, the CDR3 reads TGTGCCAGCAGCTTATCGGGGGGGCCCTACGAGCAGTACTTC.